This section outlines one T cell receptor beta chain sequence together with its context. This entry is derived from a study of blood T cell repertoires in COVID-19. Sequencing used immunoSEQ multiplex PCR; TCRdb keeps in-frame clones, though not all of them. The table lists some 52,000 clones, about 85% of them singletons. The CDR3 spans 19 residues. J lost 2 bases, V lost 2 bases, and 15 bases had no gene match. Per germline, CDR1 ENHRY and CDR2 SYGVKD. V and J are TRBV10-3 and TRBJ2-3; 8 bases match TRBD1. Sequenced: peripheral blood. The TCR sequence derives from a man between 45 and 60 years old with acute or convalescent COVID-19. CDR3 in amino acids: CAISEPTSTGQGYTDTQYF. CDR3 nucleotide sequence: TGTGCCATCAGTGAGCCAACAAGTACTGGACAGGGCTACACAGATACGCAGTATTTT.